This entry features one TCR beta chain sequence. This sample stems from a study of T cell changes during pregnancy in multiple sclerosis. Libraries were prepared by immunoSEQ multiplex PCR; TCRdb keeps only in-frame clonotypes and omits some of them. The sample shows just under 65,000 clones, 90% to 95% of them seen only once. Trimming shortened V by 7 bases and J by 0 bases, and 9 bases separated the two germline ends. The CDR3 length is 13 residues. Germline values: CDR1 SNHLY, CDR2 FYNNEI. The material was peripheral blood, obtained in the third trimester of pregnancy. The chain couples TRBV2 to TRBJ1-2; a weak D match, TRBD1 (5 bases). The sequence derives from a female donor in good health, enrolled as a control in a pregnancy study. The CDR3 sequence is CASKAGPNYGYTF. CDR3 DNA: TGTGCCAGCAAGGCAGGGCCTAACTATGGCTACACCTTC.